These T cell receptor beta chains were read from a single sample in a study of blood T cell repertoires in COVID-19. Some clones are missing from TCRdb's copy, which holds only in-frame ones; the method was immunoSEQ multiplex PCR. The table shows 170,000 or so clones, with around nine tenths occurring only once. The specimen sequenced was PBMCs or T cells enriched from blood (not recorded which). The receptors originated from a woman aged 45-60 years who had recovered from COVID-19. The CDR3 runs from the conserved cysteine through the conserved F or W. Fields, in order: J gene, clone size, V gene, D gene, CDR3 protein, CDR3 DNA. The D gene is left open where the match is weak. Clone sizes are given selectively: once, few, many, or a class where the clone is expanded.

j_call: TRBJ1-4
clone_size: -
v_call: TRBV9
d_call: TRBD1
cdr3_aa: CASSFTGDGEKLFF
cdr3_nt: TGTGCCAGCAGCTTTACAGGGGACGGAGAAAAACTGTTTTTT

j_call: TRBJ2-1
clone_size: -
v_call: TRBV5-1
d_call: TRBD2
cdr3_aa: CASSPQLAGDNEQFF
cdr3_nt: TGCGCCAGCAGCCCGCAACTAGCGGGAGACAATGAGCAGTTCTTC

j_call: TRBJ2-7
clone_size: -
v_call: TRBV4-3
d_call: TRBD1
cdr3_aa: CASSQEATGGTYEQYF
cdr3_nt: TGCGCCAGCAGCCAAGAGGCAACAGGGGGGACCTACGAGCAGTACTTC

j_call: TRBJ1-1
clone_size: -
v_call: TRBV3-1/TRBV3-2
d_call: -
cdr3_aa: CASSPHWVMGPKNTEAFF
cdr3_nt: TGTGCCAGCAGCCCACATTGGGTGATGGGGCCTAAGAACACTGAAGCTTTCTTT

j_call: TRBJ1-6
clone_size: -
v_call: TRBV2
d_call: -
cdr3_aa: CASSATLNSPLHF
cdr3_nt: TGTGCCAGCAGTGCCACACTAAATTCACCCCTCCACTTT

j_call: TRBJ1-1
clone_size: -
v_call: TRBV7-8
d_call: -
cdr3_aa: CASTGSGAGANTEAFF
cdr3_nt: TGTGCCAGCACCGGTTCCGGGGCAGGGGCGAACACTGAAGCTTTCTTT

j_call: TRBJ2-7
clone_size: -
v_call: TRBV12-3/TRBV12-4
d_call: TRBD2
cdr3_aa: CASSPGLEHEQYF
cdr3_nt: TGTGCCAGCAGTCCTGGACTAGAGCACGAGCAGTACTTC

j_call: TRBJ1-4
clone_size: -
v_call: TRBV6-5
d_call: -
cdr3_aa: CASSYTSNEKLFF
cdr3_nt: TGTGCCAGCAGTTACACCAGTAATGAAAAACTGTTTTTT

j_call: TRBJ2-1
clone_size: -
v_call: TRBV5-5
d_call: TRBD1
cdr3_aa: CASSYEPAGQGRNEQFF
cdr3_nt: TGTGCCAGCAGCTATGAACCCGCGGGACAGGGGAGGAATGAGCAGTTCTTC

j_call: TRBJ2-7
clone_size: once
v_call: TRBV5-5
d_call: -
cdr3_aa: CASSLVAGTYEQYF
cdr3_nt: TGTGCCAGCAGCTTGGTGGCAGGGACCTACGAGCAGTACTTC

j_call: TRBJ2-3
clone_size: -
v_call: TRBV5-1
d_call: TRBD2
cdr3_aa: CASSLPLAGGPDTQYF
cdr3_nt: TGCGCCAGCAGCTTGCCCTTGGCGGGGGGGCCGGATACGCAGTATTTT

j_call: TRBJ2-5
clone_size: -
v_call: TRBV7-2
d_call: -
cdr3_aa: CASSLAALGAGGWETQYF
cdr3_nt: TGTGCCAGCAGCTTAGCGGCGCTGGGGGCCGGTGGGTGGGAGACCCAGTACTTC

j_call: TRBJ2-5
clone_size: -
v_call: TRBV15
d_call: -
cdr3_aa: CATSRGQQETQYF
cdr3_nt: TGTGCCACCAGCAGAGGACAGCAAGAGACCCAGTACTTC

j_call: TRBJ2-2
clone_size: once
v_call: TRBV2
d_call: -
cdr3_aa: CASSVQGIATGELFF
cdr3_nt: TGTGCCAGCAGCGTTCAGGGTATAGCCACCGGGGAGCTGTTTTTT

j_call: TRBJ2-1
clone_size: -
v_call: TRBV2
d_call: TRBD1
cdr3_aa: CATSRDRGLDEQFF
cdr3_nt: TGTGCCACGAGCCGGGACAGGGGGTTGGATGAGCAGTTCTTC

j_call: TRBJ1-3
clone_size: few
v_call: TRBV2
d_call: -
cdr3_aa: CATAPQAGFSGNTIYF
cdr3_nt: TGTGCCACGGCCCCCCAGGCAGGGTTCTCTGGAAACACCATATATTTT

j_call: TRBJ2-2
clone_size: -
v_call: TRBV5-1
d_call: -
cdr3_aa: CASSSGHTTAGELFF
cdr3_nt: TGCGCCAGCAGCTCGGGACACACCACGGCCGGGGAGCTGTTTTTT

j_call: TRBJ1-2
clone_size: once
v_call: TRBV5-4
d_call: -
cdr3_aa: CASSLVQGGYTF
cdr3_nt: TGTGCCAGCAGCTTGGTACAGGGAGGCTACACCTTC

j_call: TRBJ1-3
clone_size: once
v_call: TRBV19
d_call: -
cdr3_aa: CASSPQGGSGNTIYF
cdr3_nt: TGTGCCAGTAGTCCGCAGGGTGGGTCTGGAAACACCATATATTTT

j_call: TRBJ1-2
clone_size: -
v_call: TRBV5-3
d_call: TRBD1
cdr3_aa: CARSHRDRDYTF
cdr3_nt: TGTGCCAGAAGCCACCGGGACAGGGACTACACCTTC

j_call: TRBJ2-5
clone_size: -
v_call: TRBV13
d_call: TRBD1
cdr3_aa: CASSSWTGGETQYF
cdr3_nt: TGTGCCAGCAGCTCATGGACAGGGGGCGAGACCCAGTACTTC

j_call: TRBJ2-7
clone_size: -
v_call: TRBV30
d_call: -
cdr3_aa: CAWSLGSWASYEQYF
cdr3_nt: TGTGCCTGGAGCTTAGGCAGCTGGGCGTCCTACGAGCAGTACTTC

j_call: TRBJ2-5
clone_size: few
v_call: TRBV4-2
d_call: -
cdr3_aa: CASSQETQRGETQYF
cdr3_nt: TGTGCCAGCAGCCAAGAGACGCAGAGAGGGGAGACCCAGTACTTC

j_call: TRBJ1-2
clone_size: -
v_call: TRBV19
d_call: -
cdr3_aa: CASSIVVGSYGYTF
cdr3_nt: TGTGCCAGTAGTATAGTAGTGGGGAGCTATGGCTACACCTTC

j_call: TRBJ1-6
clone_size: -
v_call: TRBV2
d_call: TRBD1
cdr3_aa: CASRAHRGSGNSPLHF
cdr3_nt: TGTGCCAGCAGGGCGCACAGGGGATCAGGGAATTCACCCCTCCACTTT

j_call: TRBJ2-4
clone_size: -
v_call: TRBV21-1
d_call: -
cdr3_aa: CASSKVRQGGENIQYF
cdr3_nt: TGTGCCAGCAGCAAAGTCCGTCAGGGGGGCGAAAACATTCAGTACTTC

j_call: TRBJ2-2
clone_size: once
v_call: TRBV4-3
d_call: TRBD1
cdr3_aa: CASSQDLKGANTGELFF
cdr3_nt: TGCGCCAGCAGCCAAGATTTAAAGGGGGCTAACACCGGGGAGCTGTTTTTT

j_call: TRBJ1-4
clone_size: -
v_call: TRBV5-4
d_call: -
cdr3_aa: CASSLGQEYEKLFF
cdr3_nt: TGTGCCAGCAGCTTGGGACAGGAGTATGAAAAACTGTTTTTT

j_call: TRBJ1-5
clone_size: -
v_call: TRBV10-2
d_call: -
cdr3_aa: CASSEGHGIVMRPQHF
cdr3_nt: TGCGCCAGCAGTGAGGGACACGGTATAGTCATGCGGCCCCAGCATTTT

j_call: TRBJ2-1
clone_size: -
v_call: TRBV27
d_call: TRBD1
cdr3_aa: CASRQDRGLYNEQFF
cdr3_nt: TGTGCCAGCAGGCAAGACAGGGGCTTATACAATGAGCAGTTCTTC

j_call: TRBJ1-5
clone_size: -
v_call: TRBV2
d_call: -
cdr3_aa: CASSGGGNQPQHF
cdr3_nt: TGTGCCAGCAGTGGGGGGGGGAATCAGCCCCAGCATTTT

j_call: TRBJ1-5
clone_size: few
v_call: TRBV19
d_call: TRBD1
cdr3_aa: CASKVGTGNQPQHF
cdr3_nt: TGTGCCAGTAAAGTCGGGACAGGGAATCAGCCCCAGCATTTT

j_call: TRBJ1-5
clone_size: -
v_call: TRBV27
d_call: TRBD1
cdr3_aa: CASSFTGTGRQPQHF
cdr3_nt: TGTGCCAGCAGTTTTACCGGGACAGGGAGACAGCCCCAGCATTTT

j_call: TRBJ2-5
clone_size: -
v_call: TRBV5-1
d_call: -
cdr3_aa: CASSELTGRETQYF
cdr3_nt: TGCGCCAGCAGCGAACTGACAGGGAGGGAGACCCAGTACTTC

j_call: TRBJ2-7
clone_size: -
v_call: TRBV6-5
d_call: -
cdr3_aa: CASRGSAGQSSEQYF
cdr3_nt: TGTGCCAGCAGGGGGAGTGCAGGACAGAGTAGCGAGCAGTACTTC